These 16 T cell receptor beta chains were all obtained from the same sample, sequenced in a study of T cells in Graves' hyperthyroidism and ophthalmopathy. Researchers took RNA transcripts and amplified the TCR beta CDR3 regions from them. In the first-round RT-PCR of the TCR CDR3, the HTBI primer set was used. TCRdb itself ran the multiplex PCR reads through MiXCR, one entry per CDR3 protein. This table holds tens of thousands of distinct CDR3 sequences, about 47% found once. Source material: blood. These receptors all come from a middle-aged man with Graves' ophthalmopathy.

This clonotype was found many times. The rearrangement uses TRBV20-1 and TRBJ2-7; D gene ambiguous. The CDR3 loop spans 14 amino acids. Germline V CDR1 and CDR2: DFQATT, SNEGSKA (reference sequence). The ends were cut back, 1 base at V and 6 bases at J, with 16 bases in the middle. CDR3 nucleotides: TGCAGTGCTAGAGTCGGGTCAACTTTAAGCGAGCAGTACTTC. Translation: CSARVGSTLSEQYF.

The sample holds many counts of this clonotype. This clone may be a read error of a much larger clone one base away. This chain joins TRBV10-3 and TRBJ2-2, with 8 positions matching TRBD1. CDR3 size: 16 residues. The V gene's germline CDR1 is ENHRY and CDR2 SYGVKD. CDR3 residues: CAVSDLGQEKDGELFF. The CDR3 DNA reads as TGTGCCGTCAGTGATTTGGGACAGGAGAAGGACGGGGAGCTGTTTTTT.

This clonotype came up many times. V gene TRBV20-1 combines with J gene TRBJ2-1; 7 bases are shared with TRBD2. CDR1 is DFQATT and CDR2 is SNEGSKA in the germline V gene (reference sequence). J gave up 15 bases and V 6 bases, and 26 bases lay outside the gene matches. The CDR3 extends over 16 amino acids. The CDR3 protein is CSALLPRGGRLLDMFF. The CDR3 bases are TGCAGTGCGCTCCTCCCTCGCGGGGGACGCTTGTTGGATATGTTCTTC.

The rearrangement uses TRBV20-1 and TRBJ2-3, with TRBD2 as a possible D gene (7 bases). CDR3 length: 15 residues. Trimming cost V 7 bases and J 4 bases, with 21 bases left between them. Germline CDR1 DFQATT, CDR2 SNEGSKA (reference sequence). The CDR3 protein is CSVDGGGSRADTQYF. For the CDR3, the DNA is TGCAGTGTCGACGGGGGCGGGAGTCGCGCAGATACGCAGTATTTT.

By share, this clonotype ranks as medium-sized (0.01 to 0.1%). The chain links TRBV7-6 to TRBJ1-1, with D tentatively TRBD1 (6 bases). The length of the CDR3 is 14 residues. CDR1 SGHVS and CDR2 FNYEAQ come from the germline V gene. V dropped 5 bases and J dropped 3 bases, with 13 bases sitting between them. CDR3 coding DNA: TGTGCCAGCAGCCTCAGGAGGGGGGACACTGAAGCTTTCTTT. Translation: CASSLRRGDTEAFF.

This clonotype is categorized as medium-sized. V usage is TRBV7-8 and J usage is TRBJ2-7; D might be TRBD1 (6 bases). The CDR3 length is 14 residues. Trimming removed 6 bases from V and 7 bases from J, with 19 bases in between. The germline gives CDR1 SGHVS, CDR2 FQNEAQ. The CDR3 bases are TGTGCCAGCAGTCCCCGGGACAATCAAGGAGAGCAGTACTTC. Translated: CASSPRDNQGEQYF.

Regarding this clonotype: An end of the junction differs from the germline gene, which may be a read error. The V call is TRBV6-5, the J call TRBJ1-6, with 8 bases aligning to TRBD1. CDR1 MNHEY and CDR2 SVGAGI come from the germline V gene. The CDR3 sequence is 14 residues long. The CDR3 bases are TGTGCCAGCAGTTACGCAGGGGGCGTTTCACCCCTTCACTTT. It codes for CASSYAGGVSPLHF.

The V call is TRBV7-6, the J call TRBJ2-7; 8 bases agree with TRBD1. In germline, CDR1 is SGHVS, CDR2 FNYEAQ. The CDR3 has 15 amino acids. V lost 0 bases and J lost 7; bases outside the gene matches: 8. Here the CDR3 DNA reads TGTGCCAGCAGCTTAGCGCCTGGACAGGGAGGTGAGCAGTACTTC. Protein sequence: CASSLAPGQGGEQYF.

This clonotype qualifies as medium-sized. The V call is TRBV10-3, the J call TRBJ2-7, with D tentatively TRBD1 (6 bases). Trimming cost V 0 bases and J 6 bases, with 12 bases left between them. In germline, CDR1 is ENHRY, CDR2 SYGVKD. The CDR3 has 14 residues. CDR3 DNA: TGTGCCATCAGTGAGTCTACAGGGTTATTCGAGCAGTACTTC. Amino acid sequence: CAISESTGLFEQYF.

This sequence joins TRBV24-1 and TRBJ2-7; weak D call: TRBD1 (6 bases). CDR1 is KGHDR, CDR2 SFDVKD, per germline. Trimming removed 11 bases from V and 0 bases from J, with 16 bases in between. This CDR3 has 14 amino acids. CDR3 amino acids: CASSPRQDSYEQYF. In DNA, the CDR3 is TGTGCCAGCTCACCTCGACAGGACTCCTACGAGCAGTACTTC.

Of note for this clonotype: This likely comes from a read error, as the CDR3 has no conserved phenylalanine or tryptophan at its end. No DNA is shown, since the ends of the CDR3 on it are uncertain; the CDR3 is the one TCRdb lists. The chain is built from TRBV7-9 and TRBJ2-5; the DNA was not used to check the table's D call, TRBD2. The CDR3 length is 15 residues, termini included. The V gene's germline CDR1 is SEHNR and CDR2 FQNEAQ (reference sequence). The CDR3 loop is CASRPGGAQGYTFGS.

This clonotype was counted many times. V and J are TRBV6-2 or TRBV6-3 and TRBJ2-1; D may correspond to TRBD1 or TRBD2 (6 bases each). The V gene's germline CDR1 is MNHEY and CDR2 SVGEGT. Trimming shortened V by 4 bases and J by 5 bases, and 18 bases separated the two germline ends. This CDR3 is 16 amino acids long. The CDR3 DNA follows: TGTGCCAGCAGTTGGACTACAGGGAGCACGCACAATGAGCAGTTCTTC. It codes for CASSWTTGSTHNEQFF.

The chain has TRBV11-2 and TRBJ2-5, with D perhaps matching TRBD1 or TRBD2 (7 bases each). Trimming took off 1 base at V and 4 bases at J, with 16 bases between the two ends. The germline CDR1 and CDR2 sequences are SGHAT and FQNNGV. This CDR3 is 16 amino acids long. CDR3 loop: CASSLGQGGNGETQYF. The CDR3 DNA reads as TGTGCCAGCAGCTTAGGACAGGGAGGGAACGGAGAGACCCAGTACTTC.

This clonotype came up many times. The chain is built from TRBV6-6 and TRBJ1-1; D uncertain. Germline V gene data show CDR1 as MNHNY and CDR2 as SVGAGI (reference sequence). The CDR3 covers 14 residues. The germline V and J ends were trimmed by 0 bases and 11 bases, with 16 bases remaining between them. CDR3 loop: CASSYSGGGRDAFF. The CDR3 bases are TGTGCCAGCAGTTACTCGGGCGGAGGGCGCGACGCTTTCTTT.

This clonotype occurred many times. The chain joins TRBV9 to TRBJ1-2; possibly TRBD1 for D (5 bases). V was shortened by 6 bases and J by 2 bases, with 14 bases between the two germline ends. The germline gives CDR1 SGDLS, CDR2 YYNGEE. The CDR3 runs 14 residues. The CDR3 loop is CASNLGVGNYGYTF. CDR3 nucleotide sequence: TGTGCCAGCAACTTAGGGGTTGGAAACTATGGCTACACCTTC.

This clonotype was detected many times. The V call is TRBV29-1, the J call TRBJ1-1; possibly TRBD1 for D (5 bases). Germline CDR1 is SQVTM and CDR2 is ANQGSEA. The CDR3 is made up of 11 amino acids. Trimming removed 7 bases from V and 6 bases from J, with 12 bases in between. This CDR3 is CSGGGGSEAFF. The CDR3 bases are TGCAGCGGGGGCGGGGGGTCTGAAGCTTTCTTT.